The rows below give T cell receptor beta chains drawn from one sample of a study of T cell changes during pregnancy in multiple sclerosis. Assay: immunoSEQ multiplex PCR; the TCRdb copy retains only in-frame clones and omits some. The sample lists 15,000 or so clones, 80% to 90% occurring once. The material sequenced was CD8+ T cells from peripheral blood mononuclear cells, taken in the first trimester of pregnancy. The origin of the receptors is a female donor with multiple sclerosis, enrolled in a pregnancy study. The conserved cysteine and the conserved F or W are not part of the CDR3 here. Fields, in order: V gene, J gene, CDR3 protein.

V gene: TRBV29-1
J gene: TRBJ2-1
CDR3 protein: SGYYNEQF

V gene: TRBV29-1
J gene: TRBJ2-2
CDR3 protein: SVPASGYDTGELF

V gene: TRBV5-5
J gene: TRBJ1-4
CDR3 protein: ASSSGTGAFEKLF

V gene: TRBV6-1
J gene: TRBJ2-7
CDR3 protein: ASSEGLAGGPMYEQY

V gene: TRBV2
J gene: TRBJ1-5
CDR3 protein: ASSRADSNQPQH

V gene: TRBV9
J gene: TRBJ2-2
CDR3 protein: ASSVDLTSGRRGELF

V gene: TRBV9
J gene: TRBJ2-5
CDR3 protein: ASSSRDRGQETQY

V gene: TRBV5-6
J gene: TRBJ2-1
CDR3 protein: ASSLGAEGLARDEQF

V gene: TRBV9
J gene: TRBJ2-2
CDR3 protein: ASSAGRTSGRASGELF

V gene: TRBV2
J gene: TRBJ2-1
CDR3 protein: ASSDEGGEQF

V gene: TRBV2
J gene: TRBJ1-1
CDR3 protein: AVHRVWNTEAF

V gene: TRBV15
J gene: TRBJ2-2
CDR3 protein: ATSPGQTELF

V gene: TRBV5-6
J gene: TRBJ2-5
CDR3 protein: ASSLERGGPETQY

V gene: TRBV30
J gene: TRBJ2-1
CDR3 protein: AWGWGGYNEQF

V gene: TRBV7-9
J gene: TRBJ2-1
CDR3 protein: ASLGGANEQF

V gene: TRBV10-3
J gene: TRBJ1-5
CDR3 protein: AISEDGLSNQPQH

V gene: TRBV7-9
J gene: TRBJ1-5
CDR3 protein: ASSLTEGSNQPQH

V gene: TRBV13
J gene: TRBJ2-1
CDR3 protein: ASSLSRGRAIYNEQF

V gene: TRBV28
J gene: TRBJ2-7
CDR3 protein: ASSLLWQATRTYEQY

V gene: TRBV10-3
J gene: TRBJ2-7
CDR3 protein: AISNRTSGAKYEQY

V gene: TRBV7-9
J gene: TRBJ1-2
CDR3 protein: ASSKQGDYGYT

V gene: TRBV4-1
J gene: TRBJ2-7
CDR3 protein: ASSQVEGATYEQY